Below, one T cell receptor beta chain is given with its context. As yet, its antigen is unknown. TCRdb keeps only in-frame clones here, not all; method: immunoSEQ multiplex PCR. This sample has approximately 30,000 clones, with about 80% found just once. CDR1 is MDHEN, CDR2 SYDVKM, per germline. V was clipped by 6 bases and J by 3 bases; unmatched bases: 10. This CDR3 contains 16 residues. The data were taken from a study of OX40 agonist ivuxolimab in advanced cancers. Study at large: Given to patients was ivuxolimab, an agonistic anti-OX40 (CD134) antibody. Head and neck, renal cell, melanoma or hepatocellular carcinoma were the cancers that dose-escalation patients had.

Study observations and caveats: Some nonresponders additionally presented with little normalized T-cell clonal expansion. The antigen specificity of the peripheral T cells (those that were expanded) was not determined.

Specimen: CD4+ or CD8+ T cells sorted from blood, collected in a trial of the OX40 agonist ivuxolimab. The chain couples TRBV28 to TRBJ2-3, with 9 bases aligning to TRBD1. The sequence was obtained from an adult with an advanced solid tumor such as melanoma, head and neck, liver or kidney cancer. CDR3: CASRSLQGARTDTQYF. The CDR3 coding sequence is TGTGCCAGCAGATCACTACAGGGGGCGCGGACAGATACGCAGTATTTT.